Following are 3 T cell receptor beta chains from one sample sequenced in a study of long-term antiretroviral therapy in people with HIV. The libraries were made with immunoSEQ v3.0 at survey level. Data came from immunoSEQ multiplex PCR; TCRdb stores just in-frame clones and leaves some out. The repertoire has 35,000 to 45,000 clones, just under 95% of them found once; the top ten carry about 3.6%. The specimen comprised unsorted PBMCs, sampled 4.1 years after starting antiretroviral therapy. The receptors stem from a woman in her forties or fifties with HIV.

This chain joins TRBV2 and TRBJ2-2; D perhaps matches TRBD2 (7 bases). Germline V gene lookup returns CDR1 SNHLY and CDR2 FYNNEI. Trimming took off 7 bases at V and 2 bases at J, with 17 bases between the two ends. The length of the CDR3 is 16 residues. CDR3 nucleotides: TGTGCCAGCACCGAATCGGCGGGGGCCAACACCGGGGAGCTGTTTTTT. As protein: CASTESAGANTGELFF. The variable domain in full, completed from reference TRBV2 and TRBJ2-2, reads EPEVTQTPSHQVTQMGQEVILRCVPISNHLYFYWYRQILGQKVEFLVSFYNNEISEKSEIFDDQFSVERPDGSNFTLKIRSTKLEDSAMYFCASTESAGANTGELFFGEGSRLTVL.

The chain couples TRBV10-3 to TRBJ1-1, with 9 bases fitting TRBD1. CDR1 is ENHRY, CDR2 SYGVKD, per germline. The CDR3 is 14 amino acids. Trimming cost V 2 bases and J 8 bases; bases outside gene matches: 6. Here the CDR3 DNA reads TGTGCCATCAGTGAGCCGACAGGGGGTCCGGAAGCTTTCTTT. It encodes CAISEPTGGPEAFF.

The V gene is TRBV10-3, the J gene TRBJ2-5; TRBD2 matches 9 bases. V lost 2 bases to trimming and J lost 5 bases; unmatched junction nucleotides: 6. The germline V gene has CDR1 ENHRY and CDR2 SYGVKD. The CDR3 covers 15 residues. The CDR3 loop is CAISEAGGPRETQYF. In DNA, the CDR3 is TGTGCCATCAGTGAGGCGGGGGGGCCTCGGGAGACCCAGTACTTC.